The 27 T cell receptor beta chains listed next were all sequenced from one sample in a study of blood T cells in healthy people across ages (dated by TCRdb to 2015 to 2017). Receptor amplification or capture employed 5' RACE. Instrument used: Illumina HiSeq 2500. A second PCR of about 7 to 12 cycles was performed with a sample-barcoded 5' primer and a J-beta primer mix. TCRdb passed the public sequencing reads through fastp at Q25 and MiXCR, retaining productive beta sequences. Duplicate CDR3 protein sequences are folded into a single record with the most common DNA and genes. The sample table shows over 1.5 million distinct CDR3 sequences, and roughly 50% are seen once. The top ten clones comprise less than 2.5% of the sample. The sequencing sample was made of blood. These receptors were obtained from a woman aged 40 to 50 in good health.

This clonotype was seen more than once but under ten times. The rearrangement joins TRBV7-9 to TRBJ2-1; 13 positions match TRBD2. Germline loops: CDR1 SEHNR, CDR2 FQNEAQ (reference sequence). The CDR3 contains 16 residues. V dropped 4 bases and J dropped 5; count of bases not matched to a gene: 5. This chain's CDR3 is CASSSGLAGLDNEQFF. As DNA, the CDR3 is TGTGCCAGCAGCTCGGGACTAGCGGGGCTAGACAATGAGCAGTTCTTC.

The rearrangement links TRBV6-2 or TRBV6-3 to TRBJ2-7, with 8 bases lining up with TRBD2. Germline CDR1 and CDR2: MNHEY and SVGEGT. CDR3 length equals 15 residues. Unmatched junction bases numbered 12, after V lost 6 bases and J lost 5 bases. As DNA, the CDR3 is TGTGCCAGCAGCTCCGCGCGGGGGGCACTTCACGAGCAGTACTTC. It yields the protein CASSSARGALHEQYF.

This clonotype has just a few counts. The V gene is TRBV2, the J gene TRBJ1-2; D is ambiguous. The CDR3 extends over 13 amino acids. Germline loops: CDR1 SNHLY, CDR2 FYNNEI. Trimming shortened V by 3 bases and J by 2 bases, and 7 bases separated the two germline ends. DNA of the CDR3: TGTGCCAGCAGTGAGGGCTGGAACTATGGCTACACCTTC. Translating it yields CASSEGWNYGYTF.

V gene TRBV5-1 combines with J gene TRBJ1-2; possible D gene TRBD1, 6 bases. V lost 4 bases and J 3 bases, leaving 10 bases between the germline ends. Germline CDR1 and CDR2: SGHRS and YFSETQ. The CDR3 loop spans 13 amino acids. CDR3 residues: CASSRGLDYGYTF. The DNA for the CDR3 is TGCGCCAGCAGCAGGGGGTTGGACTATGGCTACACCTTC.

The chain uses TRBV7-2 and TRBJ2-1; 8 bases are shared with TRBD2. Germline V CDR1 and CDR2: SGHTA, FQGNSA. The CDR3 consists of 19 residues. The ends lost 2 bases at V and 1 base at J; junction bases unmatched: 13. The CDR3 DNA sequence: TGTGCCAGCAGCTTACCCGGGGGGGGCGAAGGTTGGTCCTACAATGAGCAGTTCTTC. Protein product: CASSLPGGGEGWSYNEQFF.

This chain links TRBV5-5 with TRBJ1-2, with a possible D match to TRBD1 (6 bases). Germline CDR1 and CDR2: SGHKS and YYEKEE (reference sequence). V lost 4 bases, J lost 8 bases, and 21 bases lay in between. This CDR3 is 15 amino acids long. Here the CDR3 reads CASSEERADRGGYTF. DNA of the CDR3: TGTGCCAGCAGCGAAGAGAGAGCGGACAGAGGGGGCTACACCTTC.

The chain uses TRBV11-2 and TRBJ2-1, with D maybe TRBD2 (5 bases). The CDR3 runs to 15 residues. V was clipped by 5 bases and J by 2 bases, with 13 bases between them. Germline-derived CDR1 and CDR2 are SGHAT and FQNNGV. In DNA form, the CDR3 reads TGTGCCAGCAGCCATAGCGAGGGAGCCTACAATGAGCAGTTCTTC. It codes for CASSHSEGAYNEQFF.

V is TRBV5-1 and J is TRBJ2-7, with 11 nucleotides matching TRBD2. The CDR3 has 15 amino acids. J was trimmed by 5 bases and V by 3 bases; bases with no gene match: 7. The germline CDR1 and CDR2 sequences are SGHRS and YFSETQ. The CDR3 nucleotides read TGCGCCAGCAGCTCGGGACTAGCGGTTGGAAACGAGCAGTACTTC. Amino acids: CASSSGLAVGNEQYF.

At least ten counts were recorded for this clonotype. The rearrangement uses TRBV4-3 and TRBJ2-3; D is unresolved. Germline lookup yields CDR1 LGHNA and CDR2 YSLEER. V lost 0 bases and J lost 3, with 4 bases in between. This CDR3 is built from 13 residues. The DNA of the CDR3 is TGCGCCAGCAGCCAAGATACGACAGATACGCAGTATTTT. This translates into CASSQDTTDTQYF.

In its sample, this clonotype was seen a few times. CDR3 sequence: CASNPGGTDTQYF. The CDR3 coding sequence is TGTGCCAGCAATCCGGGGGGTACAGATACGCAGTATTTT. This chain uses TRBV6-5 with TRBJ2-3, with TRBD2 matching 7 bases. After removal of 7 bases from V and 3 bases from J, the junction contained 4 bases not matched to a gene. The CDR3 has 13 residues. Germline V gene sequence: CDR1 MNHEY, CDR2 SVGAGI.

This clonotype was observed at least ten times. The chain has TRBV12-3 or TRBV12-4 and TRBJ2-3, with a tentative D call TRBD2 (5 bases). This CDR3 comprises 12 residues. V gave up 4 bases and J gave up 5 bases, with 7 bases separating them. The CDR3 is CASSSTRDTQYF. The CDR3 coding sequence is TGTGCCAGCAGTTCTACTAGAGATACGCAGTATTTT.

The chain combines TRBV5-5 with TRBJ2-3; TRBD2 might be the D (5 bases). V was shortened by 4 bases and J by 2 bases, with 11 bases between the two germline ends. Germline loops: CDR1 SGHKS, CDR2 YYEKEE (reference sequence). The CDR3 runs to 14 residues. CDR3 DNA sequence: TGTGCCAGCAGCGAGGGATGGATCACAGATACGCAGTATTTT. This encodes CASSEGWITDTQYF.

This clonotype has more than one count but fewer than ten. The V gene is TRBV6-5, the J gene TRBJ2-3, with a tentative D call TRBD2 (6 bases). V shed 4 bases and J shed 3 bases, with 11 bases lying between them. CDR3 length equals 14 residues. Germline V gene data show CDR1 as MNHEY and CDR2 as SVGAGI. The CDR3 region is CASSSPRETDTQYF. The CDR3 DNA reads TGTGCCAGCAGTTCCCCCCGGGAGACAGATACGCAGTATTTT.

The chain uses TRBV28 and TRBJ2-7; D perhaps matches TRBD1 (5 bases). The CDR3 has 13 amino acids. Germline CDR1 is MDHEN and CDR2 is SYDVKM. Trimming stripped 7 bases from V and 3 bases from J, with 13 bases between. CDR3 DNA sequence: TGTGCCAGCACCACGACAGTTAGCTACGAGCAGTACTTC. It yields the protein CASTTTVSYEQYF. Variable domain in full (rest from reference TRBV28 and TRBJ2-7): DVKVTQSSRYLVKRTGEKVFLECVQDMDHENMFWYRQDPGLGLRLIYFSYDVKMKEKGDIPEGYSVSREKKERFSLILESASTNQTSMYLCASTTTVSYEQYFGPGTRLTVT.

Concerning this clonotype: A read error may produce the germline difference seen at one junction end. CDR3 residues: CAGSPSGGGLQETQYF. CDR3 coding DNA: TGTGCCGGCAGCCCCTCAGGGGGGGGGCTCCAAGAGACCCAGTACTTC. The chain uses TRBV28 and TRBJ2-5; perhaps D is TRBD1 or TRBD2 (7 bases each). Germline CDR1 reads MDHEN; CDR2 reads SYDVKM. This CDR3 comprises 16 residues.

This clonotype was counted between two and nine times. The rearrangement uses TRBV7-9 and TRBJ2-3, with unresolved D. Germline assignment: CDR1 SEHNR and CDR2 FQNEAQ (reference sequence). This CDR3 spans 13 amino acids. V gave up 11 bases and J gave up 1 base, with 13 bases separating them. The CDR3 region is CASHHTGTDTQYF. CDR3 nucleotide sequence: TGTGCCTCCCATCACACAGGCACAGATACGCAGTATTTT.

The genes are TRBV6-5 and TRBJ2-3; tentative D call: TRBD2 (6 bases). Trimming took 4 bases from V and 6 from J, leaving 14 bases between them. CDR3 length: 14 amino acids. CDR1 is MNHEY, CDR2 SVGAGI, per germline. CDR3 sequence: CASSFMDYQDTQYF. CDR3 in DNA: TGTGCCAGCAGTTTCATGGACTATCAGGATACGCAGTATTTT.

The V and J genes are TRBV19 and TRBJ2-1, with 11 bases matching TRBD1. The V segment lost 1 base and the J segment 3 bases; nucleotides outside the gene matches: 5. This CDR3 has 17 residues. The germline V gene has CDR1 LNHDA and CDR2 SQIVND (reference sequence). The CDR3 protein is CASSIGGQGAYYNEQFF. The CDR3 coding sequence is TGTGCCAGTAGTATAGGCGGACAGGGGGCTTACTACAATGAGCAGTTCTTC.

The rearrangement uses TRBV10-2 and TRBJ2-7; maybe TRBD1 (6 bases). Between the trimmed V and J ends, which lost 3 bases and 3 bases, there was a span of 12 bases. Germline V gives CDR1 WSHSY, CDR2 SAAADI. CDR3 length: 14 residues. CDR3 DNA: TGCGCCAGCAGTGACCTACAGGGAAACTACGAGCAGTACTTC. Its protein is CASSDLQGNYEQYF.

The chain combines TRBV28 with TRBJ1-4; the D is unclear. The CDR3 extends over 15 amino acids. Trimming took 2 bases from V and 6 from J, leaving 13 bases between them. The V gene's germline CDR1 is MDHEN and CDR2 SYDVKM. The CDR3, as DNA: TGTGCCAGCAGTTTACGCAGCCCTGCAGATGAAAAACTGTTTTTT. It encodes CASSLRSPADEKLFF.

The rearrangement joins TRBV2 to TRBJ2-6, with no clear D. Germline CDR1 reads SNHLY; CDR2 reads FYNNEI. The CDR3 has 15 residues. The V gene lost 6 bases and the J gene lost 2 bases, with 11 bases spanning the gap. The CDR3 DNA follows: TGTGCCAGCAGAGCCTCGGACCCTGGGGCCAACGTCCTGACTTTC. Its protein product is CASRASDPGANVLTF. The full variable domain, in which reference TRBV2 and TRBJ2-6 provide the parts outside the CDR3, is EPEVTQTPSHQVTQMGQEVILRCVPISNHLYFYWYRQILGQKVEFLVSFYNNEISEKSEIFDDQFSVERPDGSNFTLKIRSTKLEDSAMYFCASRASDPGANVLTFGAGSRLTVL.

This clonotype was counted only a few times. The chain carries TRBV2 and TRBJ2-5; 14 nucleotides line up with TRBD2. V was pared by 9 bases and J by 2 bases, with 5 bases of the junction left unmatched. Germline V gene lookup returns CDR1 SNHLY and CDR2 FYNNEI. CDR3 length: 15 residues. The CDR3 here is CASTGLAGGQETQYF. CDR3 bases: TGTGCCAGTACAGGACTAGCGGGGGGACAAGAGACCCAGTACTTC.

The V call is TRBV27, the J call TRBJ2-3; D is unclear. V was pared by 8 bases and J by 0 bases, with 12 bases between. This CDR3 spans 14 amino acids. Germline CDR1 reads MNHEY; CDR2 reads SMNVEV (reference sequence). In nucleotides, the CDR3 is TGTGCCAGCGGACGATCGTCGAGCACAGATACGCAGTATTTT. This sequence encodes CASGRSSSTDTQYF.

A few counts support this clonotype. The CDR3 spells CASSSSPTRGQGETQYF. The DNA for the CDR3 is TGTGCCAGCAGCTCCAGTCCGACCAGGGGGCAAGGAGAGACCCAGTACTTC. This chain links TRBV7-3 with TRBJ2-5; 8 bases fit TRBD1. J was trimmed by 4 bases and V by 4 bases; bases with no gene match: 14. Per germline, CDR1 SGHTA and CDR2 FQGTGA. The length of the CDR3 is 17 residues.

This sequence joins TRBV4-3 and TRBJ1-2; weak D call: TRBD1 (5 bases). Looked up from germline, CDR1 is LGHNA and CDR2 is YSLEER. The V gene lost 1 base and the J gene lost 4 bases, with 13 bases spanning the gap. The CDR3 totals 15 residues. Here the CDR3 reads CASSQVQAGAYGYTF. For the CDR3, the DNA is TGCGCCAGCAGCCAAGTCCAGGCCGGGGCCTATGGCTACACCTTC.

The sample holds a few counts of this clonotype. The V call is TRBV7-2, the J call TRBJ1-2; D perhaps matches TRBD1 (5 bases). CDR1 SGHTA and CDR2 FQGNSA come from the germline V gene. The CDR3 has 13 residues. V was clipped by 4 bases and J by 7 bases, with 13 bases between them. In DNA, the CDR3 is TGTGCCAGCAGCTCTCAGGGTGCTTTTGGCTACACCTTC. Translating it yields CASSSQGAFGYTF.

The chain employs TRBV25-1 and TRBJ2-5; 12 bases line up with TRBD2. Germline CDR1 MGHDK, CDR2 SYGVNS. This CDR3 spans 19 amino acids. The trim removed 6 bases at V and 0 bases at J, leaving 14 bases unmatched. The chain's CDR3 is CASSQRASGGAFYQETQYF. CDR3 DNA sequence: TGTGCCAGCAGCCAACGGGCTAGCGGGGGGGCATTCTACCAAGAGACCCAGTACTTC. Supplemented by reference TRBV25-1 and TRBJ2-5, the full variable domain reads EADIYQTPRYLVIGTGKKITLECSQTMGHDKMYWYQQDPGMELHLIHYSYGVNSTEKGDLSSESTVSRIRTEHFPLTLESARPSHTSQYLCASSQRASGGAFYQETQYFGPGTRLLVL.